A single sample gave rise to the 14 T cell receptor beta chains below, sequenced in a study of blood T cell repertoires in COVID-19 (dated by TCRdb to the early 2020s). The receptor library was made with the immunoSEQ multiplex PCR assay. TCRdb took this table from immuneACCESS and kept in-frame rearrangements with V and J called. Such tables lack part of the clones; where checked against another copy, unresolved V genes explain under half of the gap, and the rest is unexplained. The sample table contains a few hundred thousand clones; only one count was recorded for around 86% of them. The ten largest account for about 3% of the sample. The sequencing input was peripheral blood. These receptor sequences come from a woman in her twenties or thirties with active or convalescent COVID-19.

The chain is built from TRBV5-1 and TRBJ1-6; 10 bases are shared with TRBD1. After removal of 0 bases from V and 10 bases from J, the junction contained 7 bases not matched to a gene. The CDR3 sequence is 16 residues long. Germline V gives CDR1 SGHRS, CDR2 YFSETQ. The CDR3 here is CASSLAMTGGRSPLHF. For the CDR3, the DNA is TGCGCCAGCAGCTTGGCGATGACAGGGGGCAGGTCACCCCTCCACTTT.

The chain employs TRBV11-2 and TRBJ2-3; 7 bases map to TRBD2. The CDR3 has 12 amino acids. CDR1 is SGHAT and CDR2 is FQNNGV in the germline V gene. J lost 10 bases, V lost 5 bases, and 6 bases had no gene match. DNA for the CDR3: TGTGCCAGCAGCCGAAGGGACTATTCGCAGTATTTT. Protein: CASSRRDYSQYF.

CDR3 bases: TGTGCCAGCAGCGCAGGGAGGAATAGCAATCAGCCCCAGCATTTT. As protein: CASSAGRNSNQPQHF. The chain joins TRBV9 to TRBJ1-5; a possible D gene is TRBD1 (5 bases). The CDR3 runs to 15 residues. Trimming pared 3 bases from V and 0 bases from J, leaving 10 bases between. Germline V CDR1 and CDR2: SGDLS, YYNGEE.

CDR3 in DNA: TGTGCCACCAGCAGACGTAATGAAAAACTGTTTTTT. Residues: CATSRRNEKLFF. J is TRBJ1-4 and V is TRBV15; no clear D. V lost 2 bases and J lost 4, with 2 bases in between. This CDR3 has 12 residues. Germline CDR1 is LNHNV and CDR2 is YYDKDF (reference sequence).

The genes are TRBV6-6 and TRBJ2-1; D is unclear. The germline V gene encodes CDR1 MNHNY and CDR2 SVGAGI (reference sequence). The CDR3 runs 14 residues. The V end was cut by 2 bases, the J end by 7 bases, with 12 bases between. The CDR3 DNA sequence: TGTGCCAGCAGTTACCCTCTTTCGGTGAATGAGCAGTTCTTC. Protein: CASSYPLSVNEQFF.

The rearrangement joins TRBV19 to TRBJ1-3; the D is unclear. Germline V CDR1 and CDR2: LNHDA, SQIVND (reference sequence). Trimming shortened V by 1 base and J by 2 bases, and 9 bases separated the two germline ends. The CDR3 length is 15 residues. Here the CDR3 DNA reads TGTGCCAGTAGTATAGGCGGTTCCCCTGGAAACACCATATATTTT. It translates to CASSIGGSPGNTIYF. Full variable domain (rest looked up from reference TRBV19 and TRBJ1-3): DGGITQSPKYLFRKEGQNVTLSCEQNLNHDAMYWYRQDPGQGLRLIYYSQIVNDFQKGDIAEGYSVSREKKESFPLTVTSAQKNPTAFYLCASSIGGSPGNTIYFGEGSWLTVV.

The sample holds a few counts of this clone. The sample contains more than one DNA sequence encoding this CDR3. V and J are TRBV5-1 and TRBJ2-2; 7 nucleotides agree with TRBD1. The CDR3 has 15 amino acids. Looked up from germline, CDR1 is SGHRS and CDR2 is YFSETQ. With 4 bases clipped from V and 0 bases from J, the junction kept 3 bases outside the gene matches. CDR3 DNA sequence: TGCGCCAGCAGCCCCCAGGGGGCGAACACCGGGGAGCTGTTTTTT. Its translation: CASSPQGANTGELFF.

The chain uses TRBV7-2 and TRBJ1-4; 11 nucleotides match TRBD1. V lost 0 bases to trimming and J lost 8 bases; unmatched junction nucleotides: 5. Germline CDR1 SGHTA, CDR2 FQGNSA. This CDR3 spans 16 amino acids. The CDR3 DNA sequence: TGTGCCAGCAGCTTAGCCCCGGGACAGGGGGAGGAAAAACTGTTTTTT. This encodes CASSLAPGQGEEKLFF.

This clone was detected once. The chain uses TRBV7-9 and TRBJ2-5; 7 bases map to TRBD2. Trimming removed 3 bases from V and 7 bases from J; junction bases left unmatched: 11. The CDR3 has 15 residues. Germline V CDR1 and CDR2: SEHNR, FQNEAQ (reference sequence). DNA for the CDR3: TGTGCCAGCAGCTTCCCCTCTAGCGGTCGGGGGACCCAGTACTTC. It yields the protein CASSFPSSGRGTQYF.

This sequence joins TRBV6-6 and TRBJ2-7; 8 bases agree with TRBD2. This CDR3 has 13 amino acids. J was trimmed by 6 bases and V by 7 bases; bases with no gene match: 8. The V gene's germline CDR1 is MNHNY and CDR2 SVGAGI (reference sequence). The CDR3 nucleotides read TGTGCCAGCATCGATGAGCGGGAGCGCGAGCAGTACTTC. Its translation is CASIDEREREQYF.

The chain carries TRBV28 and TRBJ1-2; 9 bases fit TRBD1. Trimming cost V 5 bases and J 8 bases; bases outside gene matches: 12. Looked up from germline, CDR1 is MDHEN and CDR2 is SYDVKM. CDR3 length: 15 residues. CDR3 bases: TGTGCCAGCAGTGCAACCGGGACAGGGATGCACGGCTACACCTTC. Translated: CASSATGTGMHGYTF.

V is TRBV18 and J is TRBJ1-1; no firm D call. This CDR3 is built from 13 residues. Trimming removed 3 bases from V and 1 base from J, with 6 bases in between. Germline CDR1 is KGHSH and CDR2 is LQKENI. CDR3 sequence reads: CASSPKQNTEAFF. In DNA, the CDR3 is TGTGCCAGCTCACCTAAGCAGAACACTGAAGCTTTCTTT. The full variable domain, with the rest looked up from reference TRBV18 and TRBJ1-1, is NAGVMQNPRHLVRRRGQEARLRCSPMKGHSHVYWYRQLPEEGLKFMVYLQKENIIDESGMPKERFSAEFPKEGPSILRIQQVVRGDSAAYFCASSPKQNTEAFFGQGTRLTVV.

This chain connects TRBV19 to TRBJ1-5, with 9 bases fitting TRBD1. With V trimmed by 10 bases and J by 6 bases, 16 bases remained unmatched. The germline V gene encodes CDR1 LNHDA and CDR2 SQIVND (reference sequence). The CDR3 has 16 amino acids. In DNA form, the CDR3 reads TGTGCCACCTCGGACAGGGGAGCTGTTTGGGGTCAGCCCCAGCATTTT. It translates to CATSDRGAVWGQPQHF.

V usage is TRBV27 and J usage is TRBJ2-7; 7 bases are a match to TRBD1. CDR3 size: 14 residues. Germline CDR1 and CDR2: MNHEY and SMNVEV (reference sequence). V shed 6 bases and J 0 bases; nucleotides not matched to a gene: 5. The CDR3 spells CASREGQASYEQYF. The DNA for the CDR3 is TGTGCCAGCAGGGAAGGACAGGCCTCCTACGAGCAGTACTTC.